This TCR beta chain was captured by sequencing in a study of T cells after posttransplantation cyclophosphamide. Treatment was busulfan-fludarabine conditioning, a marrow graft, and cyclophosphamide on days +3 and +4. Many counts were recorded for this clone. Only in-frame clones appear in the TCRdb table, and some are missing; sequencing was by immunoSEQ multiplex PCR. Recorded here are 17,000 or so clones, none singletons. This CDR3 has 17 residues. From germline, CDR1 is SGHNT and CDR2 YENEEA. Trimming at V came to 1 base and at J to 0 bases, leaving 4 bases not matched to a gene. The chain employs TRBV11-3 and TRBJ2-2, with TRBD1 identical over 8 bases. This clonotype was sampled from a female patient between 30 and 39 years old who received an allogeneic stem cell transplant from a related donor, was CMV-positive, and had no GVHD. Part of the T cell pool may stem from the graft donor. The input for sequencing was PBMCs, taken after allogeneic stem cell transplant with posttransplant cyclophosphamide. CDR3 residues: CASSLGQGAANTGELFF. The DNA for the CDR3 is TGTGCCAGCAGCTTAGGGCAGGGGGCCGCGAACACCGGGGAGCTGTTTTTT.